This TCR beta chain was observed in a study of long-term antiretroviral therapy in people with HIV. Version v3.0 of the immunoSEQ assay was performed at survey level. Clones were sequenced by immunoSEQ multiplex PCR, and TCRdb holds only the in-frame ones, with some missing. The table lists fewer than 20,000 clones, 85% of them singletons, with about 5% in the top ten. The CDR3 covers 15 residues. Germline-derived CDR1 and CDR2 are SGHKS and YYEKEE (reference sequence). Trimming stripped 4 bases from V and 4 bases from J, with 17 bases between. Sample: unsorted PBMCs, taken 0.5 years after starting antiretroviral therapy. The sequence was collected from a woman aged 40 to 55 with HIV. V and J are TRBV5-5 and TRBJ1-2; no clear D gene. The CDR3 reads CASSPEVGTAYGYTF. The CDR3 DNA reads as TGTGCCAGCAGCCCAGAGGTGGGCACCGCCTATGGCTACACCTTC.